One sample yielded the 9 T cell receptor beta chains listed below, sequenced in a study of T cell changes during pregnancy in multiple sclerosis. TCRdb's copy holds only in-frame clones and misses some; the assay was immunoSEQ multiplex PCR. The profile shows tens of thousands of clones, approximately 91% of them singletons. The sequencing used CD4+ T cells from peripheral blood mononuclear cells, collected in the third trimester of pregnancy. The receptors stem from a female donor with multiple sclerosis, enrolled in a pregnancy study.

The rearrangement uses TRBV9 and TRBJ2-3, with D unresolved. V lost 1 base, J lost 2 bases, and 11 bases lay in between. CDR3 length equals 15 residues. Germline V lookup: CDR1 SGDLS, CDR2 YYNGEE. CDR3 DNA: TGTGCCAGCAGCGTATCAGGAACGACCACAGATACGCAGTATTTT. It codes for CASSVSGTTTDTQYF. Together with reference TRBV9 and TRBJ2-3, the CDR3 gives the full variable domain: DSGVTQTPKHLITATGQRVTLRCSPRSGDLSVYWYQQSLDQGLQFLIQYYNGEERAKGNILERFSAQQFPDLHSELNLSSLELGDSALYFCASSVSGTTTDTQYFGPGTRLTVL.

CDR3 region: CSVTGGGNQPQHF. The CDR3 DNA reads TGCAGCGTTACAGGGGGAGGTAATCAGCCCCAGCATTTT. The chain links TRBV29-1 to TRBJ1-5, with TRBD1 matching over 8 bases. V shed 5 bases, J shed 4 bases, and the junction held 4 bases outside the gene matches. The CDR3 length is 13 residues. The V gene's germline CDR1 is SQVTM and CDR2 ANQGSEA.

This chain links TRBV19 with TRBJ1-1, with 9 positions matching TRBD1. Germline CDR1 LNHDA, CDR2 SQIVND (reference sequence). The CDR3 consists of 16 residues. V gave up 3 bases and J gave up 0 bases; unmatched junction bases: 5. CDR3 in amino acids: CASSMQQGAMNTEAFF. CDR3 nucleotide sequence: TGTGCCAGTAGTATGCAACAGGGGGCAATGAACACTGAAGCTTTCTTT. Full variable domain (missing parts from reference TRBV19 and TRBJ1-1): DGGITQSPKYLFRKEGQNVTLSCEQNLNHDAMYWYRQDPGQGLRLIYYSQIVNDFQKGDIAEGYSVSREKKESFPLTVTSAQKNPTAFYLCASSMQQGAMNTEAFFGQGTRLTVV.

V is TRBV5-4 and J is TRBJ2-1; the D gene is possibly TRBD2 (7 bases). The CDR3 consists of 16 residues. V was trimmed by 0 bases and J by 0 bases, leaving 10 bases between them. Germline V lookup: CDR1 SGHNT, CDR2 YYREEE (reference sequence). The CDR3 loop reads CASSLGGGSSYNEQFF. CDR3 DNA sequence: TGTGCCAGCAGCTTGGGGGGGGGCAGCTCCTACAATGAGCAGTTCTTC.

This sequence joins TRBV6-1 and TRBJ1-2; the D gene is possibly TRBD1 (5 bases). The CDR3 is made up of 14 amino acids. Deletions cut 3 bases from V and 4 bases from J, with 12 bases between. The germline gives CDR1 MNHNS, CDR2 SASEGT. The CDR3 protein is CASSEAGIGYGYTF. The CDR3 nucleotides read TGTGCCAGCAGTGAGGCAGGGATCGGCTATGGCTACACCTTC.

The genes are TRBV5-6 and TRBJ1-6; D possibly corresponds to TRBD1 (6 bases). The germline V and J ends were trimmed by 4 bases and 6 bases, with 17 bases remaining between them. Germline V gives CDR1 SGHDT, CDR2 YYEEEE. The CDR3 runs 16 residues. The CDR3 DNA reads TGTGCCAGCAGCCCAGTCGACAGGAATCTTAATTCACCCCTCCACTTT. It specifies CASSPVDRNLNSPLHF.

The rearrangement links TRBV5-8 to TRBJ2-7, with a tentative D call TRBD2 (5 bases). The germline V and J ends were trimmed by 2 bases and 2 bases, with 14 bases remaining between them. The CDR3 has 15 amino acids. Germline V CDR1 and CDR2: SGHTS, YDEGEE. CDR3 nucleotides: TGTGCCAGCAGCTTCGGGAAGATTCAGGCCTACGAGCAGTACTTC. Its translation: CASSFGKIQAYEQYF.

The chain has TRBV6-5 and TRBJ1-1, with a possible D match to TRBD1 (5 bases). V was clipped by 8 bases and J by 4 bases, with 14 bases between them. The CDR3 runs 13 residues. Germline V gene lookup returns CDR1 MNHEY and CDR2 SVGAGI. CDR3 sequence (DNA): TGTGCCAGCCAGGACCGGAGGGGCACTGAAGCTTTCTTT. Translated: CASQDRRGTEAFF.

The chain employs TRBV4-3 and TRBJ2-3, with 9 bases that match TRBD2. The V gene's germline CDR1 is LGHNA and CDR2 YSLEER. Trimming at V came to 3 bases and at J to 2 bases, leaving 6 bases not matched to a gene. The CDR3 spans 16 residues. The CDR3 nucleotides are TGCGCCAGCAGCCAGGGACTAGCAGGTATCACAGATACGCAGTATTTT. The encoded protein is CASSQGLAGITDTQYF.